This TCR beta chain was identified in a study of shared clonotypes between healthy human individuals (TCRdb year 2020). Background on the whole study: Three men and a couple of women, aged 18 to 49 years, made up the cohort. To increase sequencing depth and limit assay-specific biases, TCR repertoire library preparation and sequencing were carried out by different laboratories using diverse techniques. Per donor, three plates each were used for CD4 naive and CD4 memory, two for CD8 naive, and one for CD8 memory. Per donor, leukapheresis produced somewhere between about 0.8 and 9 billion PBMCs. To estimate repertoire size and how much clonotypes are shared between individuals, the study performed deep sequencing of blood TCR repertoires from about five healthy adults.

Using the deep immunoSEQ assay, TCR CDR3 regions were amplified from genomic DNA by multiplex PCR. For each cell subset, the extracted genomic DNA was distributed evenly across all wells of several immunoSEQ 96-well plates, and each plate served as one replicate. For sorted subsets, approximately 200 ng of genomic DNA, equivalent to 25,000 to 30,000 T cell genomes, went into each replicate PCR. Purified libraries were measured with a Qubit 3.0 fluorometer, size-checked on a Bioanalyzer 2100, and measured again with the KAPA Library Quantification kit. Each immunoSEQ 96-well plate was sequenced on its own single-read 150-cycle Illumina NextSeq 550 flow cell. The paper's processing steps were these. The immunoSEQ output contained only junctional sequences without quality scores, so filtering could not match that applied to full-length reads. To assign V/J genes and CDR3, sequences were annotated against IMGT germline references using PyIR, a Python wrapper for IgBLAST v1.9. Reads were removed for weak V/J assignments (E-value above 1e-6), missing CDR3, stop codons, out-of-frame junctions, or ambiguous translated residues. A V3J clonotype was defined by an identical inferred V gene, J gene, and CDR3 amino acid sequence. To compute the percentage overlap between repertoires, the number of shared unique clonotypes was divided by the size of the smaller repertoire. Three approaches were used to assess repertoire richness: RTK rarefaction, the Chao1 estimator, and Recon v2.1 estimates of unobserved clonotypes. Generation probabilities for all TCRbeta clonotypes obtained by the gDNA method from a handful of donors were computed using OLGA. Here the immuneACCESS table is served through TCRdb, limited to in-frame sequences with V and J called. Missing clones are a known gap in these copies; in checked studies unresolved V genes cover under half, and the rest lacks a known reason. That table supplies the V and J calls and clone size; D and trimming were determined from the DNA. For this sample the table gives hundreds of thousands of clones, of which approximately 92% were detected only once. The ten largest account for approximately 25% of the sample.

CD8 naive samples consisted of CD45RO-negative cells that were positively selected for CCR7, yielding a CD45RA+CCR7+ population without TemRA cells. Healthy HIV-negative adults with no recently reported acute infections or vaccinations were included as donors. Every donor was a Caucasian adult residing in Nashville, Tennessee, USA. Blood was collected by leukapheresis, and PBMCs were isolated by Ficoll-Histopaque density gradient centrifugation and then cryopreserved in liquid nitrogen vapor phase. Analytical flow cytometry was used to check the purity and quantity of every magnetically sorted T cell population. Each sorted fraction had its genomic DNA isolated and then quantified by UV absorbance on a Nanodrop 2000c. Overall study outcomes, separate from this receptor: When several donors were compared, the shared fraction of clonotypes was roughly 5% for naive CD4, around 3.6% for naive CD8, 2.3% for memory CD4, and 0.4% for memory CD8. Pairwise subsampling led to the expectation that sequencing depth would affect the degree of clonotype sharing among donors. Rarefaction of sorted-subset datasets indicated incomplete sequencing despite the large sequencing depth. Sampling was limited to blood, and TCR repertoires in tissue likely differ from TCR repertoires in blood. Clonotypes shared by all four sorted-subset donors showed higher generation probabilities than non-shared clonotypes. Estimated clonotype richness was generally larger for naive than for memory subsets. Because the study included a small number of donors, the genetic and exposure-history diversity represented was limited.

Concerning this clone itself: Its cognate antigen has yet to be identified. No much larger clone exists at a distance of one base, and base qualities are not known.

In the germline V gene (reference sequence), CDR1 corresponds to MNHEY and CDR2 to SMNVEV. Relative to germline, V is missing 8 bases and J is missing 6 bases, with 3 bases of the junction outside any gene match. Including the terminal cysteine and phenylalanine, the CDR3 comprises 14 residues. Just the 42-base CDR3 DNA is kept, in frame starting at base 1. This TCR was sampled from a man aged 30 to 45 in good health. Source material: naive CD8+ T cells sorted from blood. Per the publication, the cell subset or site label means: CD45RA+CCR7+. The sequence links TRBV27 to TRBJ2-1; 14 bases in the junction line up with TRBD2. The bases read TGTGCCAGCCGGACTAGCGGGAGGCTCAATGAGCAGTTCTTC. It is translated as CASRTSGRLNEQFF.